The 20 T cell receptor beta chains below all came from one sample that was sequenced in a study of cytomegalovirus exposure and HLA in healthy donors. The PCR made use of 60 Vbeta and 13 Jbeta primers. Profiling relied on immunoSEQ multiplex PCR, and the TCRdb table lists in-frame clones only, not all of them. The table for this sample gives around 190,000 clones. Sequencing was done on a sample of PBMCs. The receptor source for this set is a woman in her twenties or thirties in good health and CMV-seropositive.

V and J are TRBV28 and TRBJ1-1; 9 nucleotides agree with TRBD1. Germline CDR1 and CDR2: MDHEN and SYDVKM. V shed 5 bases, J shed 4 bases, and the junction held 11 bases outside the gene matches. This CDR3 spans 16 amino acids. The CDR3 reads CASSPGTGRRGTEAFF. Written as DNA, the CDR3 is TGTGCCAGCAGTCCTGGGACAGGGAGAAGGGGCACTGAAGCTTTCTTT.

The chain recombines TRBV7-6 with TRBJ1-4, with 8 bases lining up with TRBD1. After removal of 4 bases from V and 3 bases from J, the junction contained 10 bases not matched to a gene. This CDR3 contains 17 residues. The germline gives CDR1 SGHVS, CDR2 FNYEAQ. The CDR3 coding sequence is TGTGCCAGCAGCTCGTTTTTACCGGGACAGGCTAATGAAAAACTGTTTTTT. It is translated as CASSSFLPGQANEKLFF. The whole variable domain, remainder taken from reference TRBV7-6 and TRBJ1-4, is GAGVSQSPRYKVTKRGQDVALRCDPISGHVSLYWYRQALGQGPEFLTYFNYEAQQDKSGLPNDRFSAERPEGSISTLTIQRTEQRDSAMYRCASSSFLPGQANEKLFFGSGTQLSVL.

V gene TRBV6-1 combines with J gene TRBJ1-5; D remains unclear. Trimming removed 5 bases at V and 3 bases at J, with 5 bases between. Germline assignment: CDR1 MNHNS and CDR2 SASEGT. The CDR3 sequence is 12 residues long. The CDR3 sequence: CASSLINQPQHF. The DNA for the CDR3 is TGTGCCAGCAGTCTAATCAATCAGCCCCAGCATTTT.

The chain combines TRBV7-2 with TRBJ2-1, with 9 bases matching TRBD2. CDR3 length equals 15 residues. Germline-derived CDR1 and CDR2 are SGHTA and FQGNSA. J lost 12 bases, V lost 1 base, and 10 bases had no gene match. The CDR3 nucleotides are TGTGCCAGCAGCTTAGTGCGGGGGGGCCGAAGCTCGCAGTTCTTC. It specifies CASSLVRGGRSSQFF. Based on the CDR3 plus reference TRBV7-2 and TRBJ2-1, the full variable domain is GAGVSQSPSNKVTEKGKDVELRCDPISGHTALYWYRQSLGQGLEFLIYFQGNSAPDKSGLPSDRFSAERTGGSVSTLTIQRTQQEDSAVYLCASSLVRGGRSSQFFGPGTRLTVL.

The chain combines TRBV2 with TRBJ2-5, with TRBD2 identical over 8 bases. The CDR3 totals 11 residues. The V gene's germline CDR1 is SNHLY and CDR2 FYNNEI. V shed 11 bases, J shed 3 bases, and the junction held 2 bases outside the gene matches. The CDR3 protein is CAAGGEETQYF. The CDR3 DNA reads TGTGCCGCCGGGGGGGAAGAGACCCAGTACTTC. Full variable domain (remainder filled in from reference TRBV2 and TRBJ2-5): EPEVTQTPSHQVTQMGQEVILRCVPISNHLYFYWYRQILGQKVEFLVSFYNNEISEKSEIFDDQFSVERPDGSNFTLKIRSTKLEDSAMYFCAAGGEETQYFGPGTRLLVL.

The rearrangement links TRBV5-1 to TRBJ2-4, with 7 bases matching TRBD1. With V trimmed by 4 bases and J by 0 bases, 10 bases remained unmatched. The CDR3 has 17 amino acids. Germline CDR1 SGHRS, CDR2 YFSETQ. DNA of the CDR3: TGCGCCAGCAGCCCCCAGGGGACAGAACTAGCCAAAAACATTCAGTACTTC. Translation gives CASSPQGTELAKNIQYF.

The V and J genes are TRBV9 and TRBJ2-7; D may be TRBD2 (5 bases). The germline CDR1 and CDR2 sequences are SGDLS and YYNGEE. The CDR3 extends over 15 amino acids. V lost 7 bases and J 0 bases, leaving 17 bases between the germline ends. CDR3 nucleotide sequence: TGTGCCAGCGAGGGTTCGGCAGAGCCCTCCTACGAGCAGTACTTC. Residues: CASEGSAEPSYEQYF.

The chain employs TRBV4-1 and TRBJ2-7, with 9 bases aligning to TRBD2. Unmatched junction bases numbered 13, after V lost 5 bases and J lost 2 bases. CDR1 and CDR2 from the germline V gene are MGHRA and YSYEKL. CDR3 length equals 17 residues. CDR3 sequence reads: CASSYTTTSGFAYEQYF. CDR3 bases: TGCGCCAGCAGCTACACAACTACTAGCGGGTTTGCCTACGAGCAGTACTTC.

The chain couples TRBV5-1 to TRBJ2-2; TRBD2 might be the D (5 bases). The V end lost 5 bases, the J end lost 0 bases, and 11 bases lay between the germline ends. This CDR3 contains 15 residues. Germline CDR1 is SGHRS and CDR2 is YFSETQ. CDR3 protein: CASRMSGANTGELFF. The DNA for the CDR3 is TGCGCCAGCAGGATGTCCGGGGCGAACACCGGGGAGCTGTTTTTT.

This chain uses TRBV10-3 with TRBJ2-7; the match to TRBD2 covers 7 bases. The CDR3 runs to 18 residues. In germline, CDR1 is ENHRY, CDR2 SYGVKD. V was clipped by 4 bases and J by 5 bases; unmatched bases: 20. In DNA, the CDR3 is TGTGCCATCAGTGGGCGTTTGGGGCGGGAGTTAGGGAGGAACGAGCAGTACTTC. Amino acid sequence: CAISGRLGRELGRNEQYF.

The CDR3 DNA sequence: TGTGCCAGCAGCCAAAGGACAGGACCCTATGGCTACACCTTC. Translating gives CASSQRTGPYGYTF. The chain is built from TRBV4-2 and TRBJ1-2; 7 bases line up with TRBD1. Germline V CDR1 and CDR2: LGHNA, YNFKEQ. After removal of 2 bases from V and 4 bases from J, the junction contained 4 bases not matched to a gene. The CDR3 is 14 residues long.

The rearrangement joins TRBV10-1 to TRBJ1-5, with 9 positions matching TRBD1. V shed 6 bases and J 2 bases; nucleotides not matched to a gene: 8. Germline loops: CDR1 WNHNN, CDR2 SYGVQD (reference sequence). The CDR3 has 16 amino acids. In DNA form, the CDR3 reads TGCGCCAGCAGCCTCGACAGGGGGTTTGGCAATCAGCCCCAGCATTTT. Protein sequence: CASSLDRGFGNQPQHF.

J is TRBJ1-1 and V is TRBV27; 9 positions agree with TRBD1. Germline V gives CDR1 MNHEY, CDR2 SMNVEV (reference sequence). The CDR3 sequence is 14 residues long. V lost 3 bases and J lost 10; bases outside the gene matches: 9. The CDR3 is CASSLTGQGALAFF. Here the CDR3 DNA reads TGTGCCAGCAGTTTGACGGGACAGGGCGCGTTAGCTTTCTTT.

This chain connects TRBV19 to TRBJ2-7; 8 bases agree with TRBD2. Germline assignment: CDR1 LNHDA and CDR2 SQIVND (reference sequence). V trimming: 5 bases; J trimming: 4 bases; junction bases outside the gene matches: 7. This CDR3 is built from 14 residues. The CDR3 here is CASSSQLADYEQYF. As DNA, the CDR3 is TGTGCCAGTAGTTCTCAACTAGCGGATTACGAGCAGTACTTC.

The rearrangement uses TRBV7-7 and TRBJ1-2; the D gene is possibly TRBD1 (6 bases). The CDR3 is 14 residues long. V gave up 4 bases and J gave up 6 bases, with 15 bases separating them. Germline CDR1 SSHAT, CDR2 FNYEAQ (reference sequence). The CDR3 DNA sequence: TGTGCCAGCAGCTCCCTGAACAGGGAGCATGGCTACACCTTC. Its protein product is CASSSLNREHGYTF. The whole variable domain, remainder taken from reference TRBV7-7 and TRBJ1-2, is GAGVSQSPRYKVTKRGQDVTLRCDPISSHATLYWYQQALGQGPEFLTYFNYEAQPDKSGLPSDRFSAERPEGSISTLTIQRTEQRDSAMYRCASSSLNREHGYTFGSGTRLTVV.

This chain connects TRBV6-6 to TRBJ2-1; 9 bases fit TRBD2. V lost 0 bases, J lost 10 bases, and 7 bases stayed unmatched. From germline, CDR1 is MNHNY and CDR2 SVGAGI (reference sequence). The CDR3 consists of 15 residues. CDR3 DNA sequence: TGTGCCAGCAGTTACTCTGGCGGGGGGGCGCTGGAGCAGTTCTTC. The encoded protein is CASSYSGGGALEQFF.

This chain links TRBV27 with TRBJ2-7, with TRBD2 identical over 11 bases. Trimming took 7 bases from V and 2 from J; bases not matched to a gene: 13. This CDR3 contains 17 residues. Per germline, CDR1 MNHEY and CDR2 SMNVEV (reference sequence). CDR3 DNA: TGTGCCAGCATCCTTACCGGGACTAGCGGTTCCACCTACGAGCAGTACTTC. This translates into CASILTGTSGSTYEQYF.

The chain carries TRBV4-3 and TRBJ2-7; 12 bases match TRBD2. V shed 0 bases and J 5 bases; nucleotides not matched to a gene: 8. Looked up from germline, CDR1 is LGHNA and CDR2 is YSLEER. CDR3 length: 17 residues. This chain's CDR3 is CASSQDLGGLAGNEQYF. CDR3 sequence (DNA): TGCGCCAGCAGCCAAGATCTCGGTGGACTAGCGGGAAACGAGCAGTACTTC.

CDR3 sequence reads: CATSQTFPRTSGGGETQYF. The DNA of the CDR3 is TGTGCCACCAGCCAGACCTTCCCCAGGACTAGCGGGGGCGGAGAGACCCAGTACTTC. The gene calls are TRBV15 and TRBJ2-5; 13 positions match TRBD2. The length of the CDR3 is 19 residues. The ends lost 5 bases at V and 4 bases at J; junction bases unmatched: 16. The germline V gene encodes CDR1 LNHNV and CDR2 YYDKDF (reference sequence).

V and J are TRBV12-5 and TRBJ1-2; tentatively, D is TRBD1 (6 bases). Germline V gene data show CDR1 as LGHNT and CDR2 as FRNRAP. The CDR3 covers 14 residues. V was clipped by 3 bases and J by 6 bases, with 14 bases between them. Written as DNA, the CDR3 is TGTGCTAGTGGTTTACCCATAGGGGGTGATGGCTACACCTTC. Its protein product is CASGLPIGGDGYTF.